The subject of this entry is one T cell receptor beta chain. The specificity of this receptor is unknown. Per-nucleotide qualities are absent, and no much larger clonotype sits a single base away. The record originates from a study of blood T cell repertoires in COVID-19 (dated by TCRdb to the early 2020s). A note on the overall study: Collaborator samples came from the United States, Italy and Spain and covered acute and convalescent phases of COVID-19. HLA class I and class II types, where available, came from metadata supplied by the sample provider rather than from assay-based typing. The material from the prospective study consisted of cDNA or gDNA derived from T cells, B-cell-depleted T cells, or PBMCs. The repertoires were released in a freely available public database meant as a resource for research on the immune response to SARS-CoV-2. Nearly every sample came with metadata listing a de-identified subject ID, COVID-19 status, age in years and sex. The dataset comprised deeply sampled blood TCRbeta repertoires from subjects exposed to, actively infected with, or recovered from COVID-19. Samples were obtained from the ongoing ImmuneRACE study (first 160 participants) and from some 1,300 subjects provided by 6 global collaborators.

V and J lose 4 bases and 1 base, and a span of 11 bases separates them. From the germline V gene (reference sequence), CDR1 is GTSNPN and CDR2 is SVGIG. The CDR3, cysteine through phenylalanine, is 15 amino acids long. Here the CDR3 DNA is all that survives: 45 bases in frame from base 1. Study-wide findings and limitations: The quantity of clinical and demographic metadata differed by source and by participant and was supplied without curation.

The immunoSEQ Assay, a bias-controlled multiplex PCR, was used to amplify TCRbeta CDR3 regions from genomic DNA. Per the original workflow: Within the assay, amplification of reference gene primers was used to estimate how many nucleated cells each sample contained. To quantify the absolute abundance of each unique TCRbeta CDR3 rearrangement, sequence reads were collapsed and filtered. For each sample, productive Simpson clonality was calculated by taking the square root of Simpson's diversity index across productive rearrangements. TCRdb's version of the immuneACCESS table is confined to in-frame rearrangements and falls short of the full clone set. An unresolved V gene accounts for under half of the shortfall where checked; the remainder is of unknown origin. V, J and clone size were drawn from that table, and D and trimming were deduced from the DNA. The sample includes around 190,000 clones, with 80% to 85% observed a single time. Together, the top ten hold around 8% of the sample.

One collaborating source in Seattle enrolled patients during active infection and followed them longitudinally through the course of disease. Whole blood was collected in K2EDTA tubes by collaborating institutions according to the institutions' own protocols. For TCRbeta analysis, collaborator samples were shipped as frozen whole blood, as isolated PBMCs, or as DNA extracted from either sample type. This clonotype was sampled from a woman in her seventies with COVID-19, enrolled during active disease. Sequencing used peripheral blood. The chain is made from TRBV30 and TRBJ1-6; the D gene identity is not certain. The CDR3 protein is CAWKYPGSYNSPLHF. The bases read TGTGCCTGGAAATACCCGGGATCCTATAATTCACCCCTCCACTTT. The full variable domain, completed from the reference TRBV30 and TRBJ1-6 proteins outside the CDR3, reads SQTIHQWPATLVQPVGSPLSLECTVEGTSNPNLYWYRQAAGRGLQLLFYSVGIGQISSEVPQNLSASRPQDRQFILSSKKLLLSDSGFYLCAWKYPGSYNSPLHFGNGTRLTVT.